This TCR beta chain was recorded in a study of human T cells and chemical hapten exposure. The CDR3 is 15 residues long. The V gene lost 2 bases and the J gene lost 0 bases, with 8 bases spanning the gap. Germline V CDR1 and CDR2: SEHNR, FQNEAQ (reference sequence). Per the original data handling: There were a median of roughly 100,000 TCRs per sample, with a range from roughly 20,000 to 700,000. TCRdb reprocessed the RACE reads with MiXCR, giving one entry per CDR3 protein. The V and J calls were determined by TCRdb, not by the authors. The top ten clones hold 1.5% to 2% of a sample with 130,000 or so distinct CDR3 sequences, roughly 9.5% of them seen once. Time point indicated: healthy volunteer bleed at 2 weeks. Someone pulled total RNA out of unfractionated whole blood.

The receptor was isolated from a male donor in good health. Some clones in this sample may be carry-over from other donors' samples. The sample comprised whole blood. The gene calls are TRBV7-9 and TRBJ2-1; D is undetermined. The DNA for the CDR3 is TGTGCCAGCAGCTTACGAGAGAGCTCCTACAATGAGCAGTTCTTC. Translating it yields CASSLRESSYNEQFF.